One sample yielded the 30 T cell receptor beta chains listed below, sequenced in a study of control samples from healthy donors and cancer patients. This table comes from immunoSEQ multiplex PCR, and its TCRdb copy is limited to in-frame clones, with some not included. The sample gives 100,000 to 150,000 clones, around 90% of which show up once; less than 2.5% is in the top ten. Sequencing was carried out using blood. These TCRs come from a man aged 18 to 30 in good health.

The genes are TRBV30 and TRBJ1-6; D possibly corresponds to TRBD1 (5 bases). With 0 bases removed from V and 4 bases from J, the gap between germline ends came to 13 bases. This CDR3 contains 16 residues. Germline lookup yields CDR1 GTSNPN and CDR2 SVGIG (reference sequence). The CDR3 reads CAWSVTSRGYNSPLHF. The DNA for the CDR3 is TGTGCCTGGAGTGTAACCAGCCGGGGGTATAATTCACCCCTCCACTTT.

The genes are TRBV5-6 and TRBJ2-4; a weak D match, TRBD2 (5 bases). CDR1 SGHDT and CDR2 YYEEEE come from the germline V gene. The CDR3 consists of 16 residues. Trimming pared 4 bases from V and 1 base from J, leaving 15 bases between. In DNA, the CDR3 is TGTGCCAGCAGCCCGGATGGAGGATCGGCCAAAAACATTCAGTACTTC. The encoded protein is CASSPDGGSAKNIQYF.

J is TRBJ1-3 and V is TRBV30; D might be TRBD1 (5 bases). The germline V gene encodes CDR1 GTSNPN and CDR2 SVGIG (reference sequence). The V end was cut by 3 bases, the J end by 2 bases, with 14 bases between. This CDR3 comprises 15 residues. The CDR3 reads CAWSLGGSPGNTIYF. CDR3 sequence (DNA): TGTGCCTGGAGCCTGGGGGGAAGTCCTGGAAACACCATATATTTT. The variable domain in full, completed from reference TRBV30 and TRBJ1-3, reads SQTIHQWPATLVQPVGSPLSLECTVEGTSNPNLYWYRQAAGRGLQLLFYSVGIGQISSEVPQNLSASRPQDRQFILSSKKLLLSDSGFYLCAWSLGGSPGNTIYFGEGSWLTVV.

This rearrangement joins TRBV7-6 to TRBJ2-3; perhaps TRBD1 as D (6 bases). The CDR3 contains 16 residues. Germline V gene sequence: CDR1 SGHVS, CDR2 FNYEAQ. Trimming took off 6 bases at V and 4 bases at J, with 20 bases between the two ends. The CDR3 coding sequence is TGTGCCAGCAGTTTAAGGGCGCAGGGGCCTCCAGATACGCAGTATTTT. Protein product: CASSLRAQGPPDTQYF. The full variable domain, its missing parts supplied by reference TRBV7-6 and TRBJ2-3, is GAGVSQSPRYKVTKRGQDVALRCDPISGHVSLYWYRQALGQGPEFLTYFNYEAQQDKSGLPNDRFSAERPEGSISTLTIQRTEQRDSAMYRCASSLRAQGPPDTQYFGPGTRLTVL.

The chain combines TRBV30 with TRBJ1-4, with TRBD1 as a possible D gene (5 bases). The CDR3 length is 16 residues. Germline assignment: CDR1 GTSNPN and CDR2 SVGIG (reference sequence). V dropped 0 bases and J dropped 8 bases, with 19 bases sitting between them. As DNA, the CDR3 is TGTGCCTGGAGTGTACCCCCCACGGGGGTTTTAGAAAAACTGTTTTTT. It encodes CAWSVPPTGVLEKLFF.

This clone appeared a single time. The chain recombines TRBV6-5 with TRBJ2-5, with D possibly TRBD1 on 6 matching bases. V dropped 6 bases and J dropped 5 bases, with 13 bases sitting between them. The CDR3 runs 13 residues. The germline gives CDR1 MNHEY, CDR2 SVGAGI. CDR3 sequence (DNA): TGTGCCAGCAGGATACAGGGCATTGAGACCCAGTACTTC. Protein product: CASRIQGIETQYF.

The chain carries TRBV19 and TRBJ2-3; D remains ambiguous. CDR3 length: 13 residues. Germline CDR1 reads LNHDA; CDR2 reads SQIVND (reference sequence). With 3 bases removed from V and 2 bases from J, the gap between germline ends came to 6 bases. This chain's CDR3 is CASSIQLTDTQYF. For the CDR3, the DNA is TGTGCCAGTAGTATCCAGCTCACAGATACGCAGTATTTT.

The V call is TRBV30, the J call TRBJ1-5, with D possibly being TRBD1 (5 bases). Looked up from germline, CDR1 is GTSNPN and CDR2 is SVGIG (reference sequence). V was trimmed by 0 bases and J by 6 bases, leaving 12 bases between them. CDR3 length: 14 residues. The CDR3 nucleotides are TGTGCCTGGAGTGTAGGGGAGGAGGGTCAGCCCCAGCATTTT. This codes for CAWSVGEEGQPQHF.

This chain connects TRBV27 to TRBJ1-2, with TRBD1 matching 10 bases. Germline V gene lookup returns CDR1 MNHEY and CDR2 SMNVEV (reference sequence). The V and J ends lost 5 bases and 8 bases, in that order; junction bases with no gene match: 14. The CDR3 runs 16 residues. The CDR3 here is CASSVGQGTGLGGYTF. The CDR3 region has the DNA TGTGCCAGCAGTGTGGGACAGGGGACGGGGCTGGGGGGCTACACCTTC.

The chain couples TRBV12-3 or TRBV12-4 to TRBJ1-1; D remains unclear. The CDR3 contains 11 residues. V was cut by 3 bases and J by 7 bases, with 6 bases left in between. The CDR3 DNA follows: TGTGCCAGCAGTTTTCGGCTTGAAGCTTTCTTT. This encodes CASSFRLEAFF.

The chain combines TRBV14 with TRBJ1-2; TRBD1 matches at 11 bases. The V segment lost 1 base and the J segment 7 bases; nucleotides outside the gene matches: 5. Germline CDR1 and CDR2: SGHDN and FVKESK. The CDR3 contains 15 residues. CDR3 in DNA: TGTGCCAGCAGCCAAGTTGGACAGGGGGCATCTGGCTACACCTTC. This sequence encodes CASSQVGQGASGYTF.

The chain carries TRBV3-1 (or the pseudogene TRBV3-2) and TRBJ2-2; 7 positions match TRBD2. The CDR3 length is 18 residues. The germline V gene has CDR1 LGHDT and CDR2 YNNKEL (reference sequence). J lost 0 bases, V lost 0 bases, and 7 bases had no gene match. The CDR3 is CASSQDFPSGSNTGELFF. CDR3 coding DNA: TGTGCCAGCAGCCAAGATTTCCCTAGCGGATCGAACACCGGGGAGCTGTTTTTT.

The rearrangement uses TRBV6-2 or TRBV6-3 and TRBJ2-4, with a possible D match to TRBD2 (5 bases). Germline CDR1 is MNHEY and CDR2 is SVGEGT. V lost 0 bases to trimming and J lost 1 base, with 10 bases between them. This CDR3 is built from 16 residues. The CDR3 sequence: CASSYSSGVAKNIQYF. The CDR3 region has the DNA TGTGCCAGCAGTTACTCGAGCGGAGTCGCCAAAAACATTCAGTACTTC.

V gene TRBV6-5 combines with J gene TRBJ2-3; 12 bases map to TRBD2. This CDR3 region has 14 residues. Germline V CDR1 and CDR2: MNHEY, SVGAGI. Trimming removed 7 bases from V and 8 bases from J; junction bases left unmatched: 7. CDR3 DNA sequence: TGTGCCAGCAATGGACTAGCGGGGTCCTCTACGCAGTATTTT. Encoded protein: CASNGLAGSSTQYF.

V is TRBV28 and J is TRBJ2-7, with 8 bases that match TRBD1. This CDR3 spans 14 amino acids. Germline V CDR1 and CDR2: MDHEN, SYDVKM. Trimming took 6 bases from V and 4 from J; bases not matched to a gene: 8. In DNA, the CDR3 is TGTGCCAGCAGCCGACAGGGGTACTTTTACGAGCAGTACTTC. Translated, it gives CASSRQGYFYEQYF.

This sequence joins TRBV5-1 and TRBJ2-5; TRBD2 is a possible D gene (6 bases). Germline V gene data show CDR1 as SGHRS and CDR2 as YFSETQ. V lost 0 bases, J lost 5 bases, and 11 bases lay in between. This CDR3 has 14 amino acids. For the CDR3, the DNA is TGCGCCAGCAGCTTGGGGACTGGGGGGGAGACCCAGTACTTC. Translating it yields CASSLGTGGETQYF.

The gene calls are TRBV6-5 and TRBJ2-1; unclear D gene. Germline CDR1 is MNHEY and CDR2 is SVGAGI. The CDR3 is 13 amino acids. V was trimmed by 8 bases and J by 4 bases, leaving 12 bases between them. The CDR3 sequence is CASGSGWYNEQFF. In DNA form, the CDR3 reads TGTGCCAGCGGTTCAGGTTGGTACAATGAGCAGTTCTTC.

This clone was picked up a small number of times. V is TRBV7-2 and J is TRBJ2-1; 9 bases match TRBD2. The CDR3 runs to 18 residues. J was trimmed by 8 bases and V by 2 bases; bases with no gene match: 16. Per the germline V gene, CDR1 is SGHTA and CDR2 is FQGNSA. The CDR3 DNA sequence: TGTGCCAGCAGCTTACCTAAAGGACTAGCGACGATGGGGCATGAGCAGTTCTTC. Protein: CASSLPKGLATMGHEQFF.

There are a few counts of this clone. The V call is TRBV28, the J call TRBJ1-5; D call uncertain. The germline V gene has CDR1 MDHEN and CDR2 SYDVKM. V gave up 7 bases and J gave up 0 bases, with 13 bases separating them. The CDR3 length is 15 residues. CDR3 DNA sequence: TGTGCCAGCATTCCTTATTGGGTTAGCAATCAGCCCCAGCATTTT. The encoded protein is CASIPYWVSNQPQHF.

J is TRBJ2-7 and V is TRBV11-2; 7 bases are a match to TRBD2. V shed 3 bases, J shed 0 bases, and the junction held 2 bases outside the gene matches. The CDR3 sequence is 14 residues long. CDR1 is SGHAT, CDR2 FQNNGV, per germline. Here the CDR3 DNA reads TGTGCCAGCAGCTTGGCGGGGGACTCCTACGAGCAGTACTTC. It codes for CASSLAGDSYEQYF.

This clone was observed a few times. The CDR3 region is CASSHRTGRDTQYF. Here the CDR3 DNA reads TGTGCCAGCAGCCACAGGACAGGGAGAGATACGCAGTATTTT. This chain uses TRBV5-6 with TRBJ2-3; TRBD1 agrees at 8 bases. The V and J ends lost 4 bases and 5 bases, in that order; junction bases with no gene match: 6. The CDR3 totals 14 residues. Germline CDR1 SGHDT, CDR2 YYEEEE.

This chain's CDR3 is CASSQGEPGEKLFF. CDR3 in DNA: TGTGCCAGCAGCCAAGGGGAACCGGGGGAAAAACTGTTTTTT. The V gene is TRBV3-1 (or the pseudogene TRBV3-2), the J gene TRBJ1-4; D unresolved. Germline V CDR1 and CDR2: LGHDT, YNNKEL (reference sequence). The CDR3 runs 14 residues. Trimming pared 1 base from V and 8 bases from J, leaving 11 bases between.

The genes are TRBV7-7 and TRBJ2-5; no clear D gene. The germline gives CDR1 SSHAT, CDR2 FNYEAQ (reference sequence). This CDR3 is 13 amino acids long. Trimming took off 2 bases at V and 4 bases at J, with 8 bases between the two ends. In DNA, the CDR3 is TGTGCCAGCAGCTTATTCACTGGAGAGACCCAGTACTTC. Amino acid sequence: CASSLFTGETQYF.

This chain connects TRBV6-5 to TRBJ2-2; D unresolved. Trimming took 6 bases from V and 4 from J, leaving 12 bases between them. The CDR3 has 14 residues. Germline CDR1 and CDR2: MNHEY and SVGAGI. The CDR3 DNA reads TGTGCCAGCAGGTCCTCCGGCCCCACCGGGGAGCTGTTTTTT. Its protein product is CASRSSGPTGELFF.

The CDR3 bases are TGTGCCAGCAGGTCTTTGGGCTACACCTTC. Its translation is CASRSLGYTF. V gene TRBV28 combines with J gene TRBJ1-2; D unclear. V gave up 6 bases and J gave up 8 bases, with 7 bases separating them. Per the germline V gene, CDR1 is MDHEN and CDR2 is SYDVKM. The CDR3 length is 10 residues.

The rearrangement joins TRBV7-2 to TRBJ1-5; D gene uncertain. Trimming took 6 bases from V and 0 from J, leaving 12 bases between them. Germline CDR1 reads SGHTA; CDR2 reads FQGNSA. CDR3 length: 15 amino acids. This chain's CDR3 is CASSYFRDSNQPQHF. CDR3 in DNA: TGTGCCAGCAGTTATTTCCGGGATAGCAATCAGCCCCAGCATTTT.

The chain is built from TRBV7-3 and TRBJ2-2; D could derive from TRBD1 or TRBD2 (5 bases each). V dropped 10 bases and J dropped 3 bases, with 15 bases sitting between them. The CDR3 contains 14 residues. Per germline, CDR1 SGHTA and CDR2 FQGTGA. The CDR3 DNA follows: TGTGCCACCCAAGAGAGGGGCGACACCGGGGAGCTGTTTTTT. This gives the protein CATQERGDTGELFF.

J is TRBJ1-4 and V is TRBV28, with a weak D call TRBD1 (5 bases). The CDR3 length is 18 residues. V dropped 5 bases and J dropped 1 base, with 20 bases sitting between them. Germline V lookup: CDR1 MDHEN, CDR2 SYDVKM. The CDR3 bases are TGTGCCAGCAGTAATCTAAGGGACGATTTTAGAACTAATGAAAAACTGTTTTTT. It translates to CASSNLRDDFRTNEKLFF.

This chain joins TRBV30 and TRBJ2-7, with 7 bases that match TRBD2. Germline V gene data show CDR1 as GTSNPN and CDR2 as SVGIG (reference sequence). The ends lost 2 bases at V and 3 bases at J; junction bases unmatched: 13. CDR3 length equals 16 residues. The CDR3 spells CAWSRAAGARGYEQYV. The CDR3 nucleotides are TGTGCCTGGAGTCGAGCTGCGGGAGCGAGGGGCTACGAGCAGTACGTC.

V is TRBV7-6 and J is TRBJ2-2; D remains unclear. The CDR3 has 14 amino acids. CDR1 is SGHVS, CDR2 FNYEAQ, per germline. The V gene lost 5 bases and the J gene lost 0 bases, with 7 bases spanning the gap. This CDR3 reads CASSRTSNTGELFF. The CDR3 coding sequence is TGTGCCAGCAGCCGTACTTCGAACACCGGGGAGCTGTTTTTT.